A single sample is the source of the 27 T cell receptor beta chains below, sequenced in a study of blood T cell repertoires in COVID-19. Here immunoSEQ multiplex PCR was the method, and the copy in TCRdb shows in-frame clones only, minus some. The sample lists a few hundred thousand clones, roughly nine tenths seen once, with more than 1% in the top ten. Sequencing was performed on peripheral blood. These receptor sequences come from a man in his forties with acute or convalescent COVID-19.

V usage is TRBV28 and J usage is TRBJ2-1; D is unclear. This CDR3 has 14 residues. The germline V gene has CDR1 MDHEN and CDR2 SYDVKM. V lost 3 bases, J lost 3 bases, and 9 bases lay in between. In DNA form, the CDR3 reads TGTGCCAGCAGTTTCTCTGACATCTACAATGAGCAGTTCTTC. It encodes CASSFSDIYNEQFF.

The rearrangement joins TRBV6-6 to TRBJ1-2; 8 positions agree with TRBD1. V gave up 6 bases and J gave up 4 bases; unmatched junction bases: 10. From germline, CDR1 is MNHNY and CDR2 SVGAGI (reference sequence). The CDR3 spans 15 residues. For the CDR3, the DNA is TGTGCCAGCAGGCCAAGGACAGGGTTATTCTATGGCTACACCTTC. This gives the protein CASRPRTGLFYGYTF.

As to this clone: At the DNA level, this CDR3 is encoded by other sequences in the same sample as well. This chain connects TRBV5-1 to TRBJ1-1; a possible D gene is TRBD1 (5 bases). The CDR3 has 14 amino acids. Germline loops: CDR1 SGHRS, CDR2 YFSETQ. The V end lost 1 base, the J end lost 2 bases, and 9 bases lay between the germline ends. In DNA form, the CDR3 reads TGCGCCAGCAGCTTGACCGGGGGAAACACTGAAGCTTTCTTT. Translated, it gives CASSLTGGNTEAFF.

The chain joins TRBV9 to TRBJ2-1; possible D gene TRBD2, 6 bases. The germline gives CDR1 SGDLS, CDR2 YYNGEE. Trimming removed 3 bases from V and 10 bases from J, with 8 bases in between. The CDR3 is 11 amino acids. CDR3 sequence: CASSEGLEQFF. CDR3 sequence (DNA): TGTGCCAGCAGCGAGGGACTGGAGCAGTTCTTC.

The chain links TRBV27 to TRBJ2-3; 10 nucleotides align to TRBD2. The CDR3 has 15 residues. The germline CDR1 and CDR2 sequences are MNHEY and SMNVEV (reference sequence). V trimming: 4 bases; J trimming: 1 base; junction bases outside the gene matches: 2. CDR3 nucleotides: TGTGCCAGCAGTTGGGGGACTAGCGGCACAGATACGCAGTATTTT. Translation: CASSWGTSGTDTQYF.

The rearrangement joins TRBV5-5 to TRBJ1-3; TRBD1 is a possible D gene (5 bases). CDR3 length: 17 amino acids. Germline loops: CDR1 SGHKS, CDR2 YYEKEE (reference sequence). Trimming shortened V by 3 bases and J by 2 bases, and 18 bases separated the two germline ends. The CDR3: CASSWAQSRVTGNTIYF. The CDR3, as DNA: TGTGCCAGCAGCTGGGCCCAATCCAGGGTGACTGGAAACACCATATATTTT.

This clone was recorded once. The rearrangement links TRBV5-1 to TRBJ1-1; TRBD1 agrees at 8 bases. Trimming at V came to 2 bases and at J to 1 base, leaving 4 bases not matched to a gene. The germline CDR1 and CDR2 sequences are SGHRS and YFSETQ. The CDR3 length is 15 residues. Written as DNA, the CDR3 is TGCGCCAGCAGCTTCCCAGGGGGCGGGAACACTGAAGCTTTCTTT. It codes for CASSFPGGGNTEAFF.

This clone was seen a few times. Within the sample, other DNA sequences also encode this same CDR3. The genes are TRBV19 and TRBJ2-6; D ambiguous. The CDR3 is 14 residues long. V dropped 3 bases and J dropped 0 bases, with 3 bases sitting between them. Per the germline V gene, CDR1 is LNHDA and CDR2 is SQIVND (reference sequence). Here the CDR3 reads CASSISSGANVLTF. In nucleotides, the CDR3 is TGTGCCAGTAGTATCTCCTCTGGGGCCAACGTCCTGACTTTC.

The chain couples TRBV7-3 to TRBJ1-3; maybe TRBD1 (6 bases). Germline CDR1 SGHTA, CDR2 FQGTGA. The V gene lost 4 bases and the J gene lost 4 bases, with 8 bases spanning the gap. The CDR3 has 13 amino acids. CDR3 protein: CASSSGEGNTIYF. CDR3 DNA sequence: TGTGCCAGCAGCTCAGGGGAGGGAAACACCATATATTTT.

The chain combines TRBV6-6 with TRBJ2-1; 9 positions match TRBD1. The CDR3 extends over 17 amino acids. Germline loops: CDR1 MNHNY, CDR2 SVGAGI (reference sequence). V trimming: 5 bases; J trimming: 9 bases; junction bases outside the gene matches: 17. CDR3 region: CASSRTPDRGHRGEQFF. The DNA for the CDR3 is TGTGCCAGCAGTCGTACTCCGGACAGGGGTCACAGAGGTGAGCAGTTCTTC.

CDR3 sequence reads: CASSFEGQGARDTQYF. As DNA, the CDR3 is TGTGCCAGCAGCTTCGAAGGACAGGGGGCCAGAGATACGCAGTATTTT. This chain links TRBV7-9 with TRBJ2-3; 11 bases match TRBD1. This CDR3 spans 16 amino acids. The germline V gene encodes CDR1 SEHNR and CDR2 FQNEAQ (reference sequence). Losses at the gene ends were 3 bases for V and 5 bases for J; bases not matched to a gene: 7.

The genes are TRBV11-3 and TRBJ2-1, with 13 bases fitting TRBD2. Germline trimming cut 5 bases from V and 5 bases from J; bases unmatched to any gene: 15. Germline CDR1 and CDR2: SGHNT and YENEEA. The CDR3 extends over 19 amino acids. DNA for the CDR3: TGTGCCAGCAGCCCAAAGACTAGCGGGGGGCTTATCCCTCACAATGAGCAGTTCTTC. It yields the protein CASSPKTSGGLIPHNEQFF.

The CDR3 reads CSVVAGGGWEQYF. The DNA for the CDR3 is TGCAGCGTTGTAGCGGGAGGGGGTTGGGAGCAGTACTTC. The V call is TRBV29-1, the J call TRBJ2-7; 11 bases are a match to TRBD2. The CDR3 length is 13 residues. Germline loops: CDR1 SQVTM, CDR2 ANQGSEA. V shed 4 bases and J 7 bases; nucleotides not matched to a gene: 6.

The chain is built from TRBV19 and TRBJ2-3; tentative D call: TRBD1 (5 bases). V was trimmed by 9 bases and J by 0 bases, leaving 13 bases between them. The CDR3 is made up of 14 amino acids. From germline, CDR1 is LNHDA and CDR2 SQIVND (reference sequence). The CDR3 region has the DNA TGTGCCAGCCAACAGGTTTCTAGCACAGATACGCAGTATTTT. This gives the protein CASQQVSSTDTQYF.

This clone was observed a handful of times. The chain combines TRBV19 with TRBJ2-2; 7 nucleotides match TRBD1. The CDR3 runs 15 residues. V was clipped by 4 bases and J by 6 bases; unmatched bases: 8. Germline CDR1 is LNHDA and CDR2 is SQIVND (reference sequence). CDR3 sequence reads: CASSTKQGYAGELFF. The CDR3 nucleotides are TGTGCCAGTAGTACCAAACAGGGGTACGCCGGGGAGCTGTTTTTT.

The chain uses TRBV19 and TRBJ1-4, with D maybe TRBD1 (6 bases). V was shortened by 6 bases and J by 0 bases, with 11 bases between the two germline ends. This CDR3 has 15 amino acids. The germline V gene encodes CDR1 LNHDA and CDR2 SQIVND (reference sequence). CDR3 bases: TGTGCCAGTAGCCCCCGGACAGCAACTAATGAAAAACTGTTTTTT. This translates into CASSPRTATNEKLFF.

In regard to this clone: Other nucleotide sequences in the sample specify the same CDR3. The chain has TRBV28 and TRBJ1-1, with TRBD1 identical over 7 bases. The V and J ends lost 1 base and 2 bases, in that order; junction bases with no gene match: 4. This CDR3 region has 15 residues. Germline V gene data show CDR1 as MDHEN and CDR2 as SYDVKM. CDR3 nucleotides: TGTGCCAGCAGTTTATACGGGACAGCTAACACTGAAGCTTTCTTT. Protein sequence: CASSLYGTANTEAFF. Looking up the rest from reference TRBV28 and TRBJ1-1 gives the full variable domain: DVKVTQSSRYLVKRTGEKVFLECVQDMDHENMFWYRQDPGLGLRLIYFSYDVKMKEKGDIPEGYSVSREKKERFSLILESASTNQTSMYLCASSLYGTANTEAFFGQGTRLTVV.

The chain joins TRBV11-2 to TRBJ1-2, with a tentative D call TRBD1 (6 bases). The germline gives CDR1 SGHAT, CDR2 FQNNGV. The V end was cut by 0 bases, the J end by 5 bases, with 19 bases between. The CDR3 totals 17 residues. CDR3 amino acids: CASSLDHDRLYSYGYTF. CDR3 in DNA: TGTGCCAGCAGCTTAGACCACGACAGGCTTTATAGTTATGGCTACACCTTC.

The chain couples TRBV30 to TRBJ2-1, with TRBD2 identical over 9 bases. The CDR3 covers 13 residues. The V and J ends lost 5 bases and 5 bases, in that order; junction bases with no gene match: 4. From germline, CDR1 is GTSNPN and CDR2 SVGIG (reference sequence). CDR3 nucleotides: TGTGCCTGGGCTAGCGGGATAAACAATGAGCAGTTCTTC. Translation: CAWASGINNEQFF. The full variable domain, completed using reference TRBV30 and TRBJ2-1, is SQTIHQWPATLVQPVGSPLSLECTVEGTSNPNLYWYRQAAGRGLQLLFYSVGIGQISSEVPQNLSASRPQDRQFILSSKKLLLSDSGFYLCAWASGINNEQFFGPGTRLTVL.

The CDR3 here is CATSRAGPLETQYF. The CDR3 DNA reads as TGTGCCACCAGCAGAGCTGGGCCCCTAGAGACCCAGTACTTC. The chain has TRBV15 and TRBJ2-5, with no clear D. In germline, CDR1 is LNHNV, CDR2 YYDKDF (reference sequence). CDR3 length: 14 residues. V was clipped by 1 base and J by 4 bases, with 10 bases between them.

This chain connects TRBV5-1 to TRBJ1-2, with D possibly being TRBD1 (5 bases). The V gene's germline CDR1 is SGHRS and CDR2 YFSETQ. The CDR3 loop spans 14 amino acids. Between the trimmed V and J ends, which lost 4 bases and 6 bases, there was a span of 16 bases. The DNA of the CDR3 is TGCGCCAGCAGCCCCGGGGGGGAAATGGATGGCTACACCTTC. The encoded protein is CASSPGGEMDGYTF.

This clone was seen just once. In nucleotides, the CDR3 is TGCACCAGCAGCCAAGATTCGACAGGGGGGTCCACTGAAGCTTTCTTT. It yields the protein CTSSQDSTGGSTEAFF. The gene calls are TRBV1 and TRBJ1-1; the table names TRBD1, a call not compared with the DNA. TRBV1 is classified as a pseudogene. This CDR3 region has 16 residues.

CDR3 loop: CASSVAKAGANSPLHF. The CDR3 DNA reads TGTGCCAGCAGCGTAGCTAAGGCAGGGGCTAATTCACCCCTCCACTTT. V gene TRBV9 combines with J gene TRBJ1-6; maybe TRBD1 (6 bases). Germline CDR1 is SGDLS and CDR2 is YYNGEE. The CDR3 loop spans 16 amino acids. V was cut by 0 bases and J by 6 bases, with 13 bases left in between.

This chain links TRBV6-5 with TRBJ2-2; D might be TRBD2 (5 bases). The V and J ends lost 7 bases and 7 bases respectively, with 13 bases between them. The CDR3 loop spans 13 amino acids. Germline V gene lookup returns CDR1 MNHEY and CDR2 SVGAGI. In DNA form, the CDR3 reads TGTGCCAGCACCCGATCACGGGGCGGGGAGCTGTTTTTT. It codes for CASTRSRGGELFF.

This clone was observed a single time. This rearrangement joins TRBV9 to TRBJ2-1; 8 bases map to TRBD1. Germline V gene lookup returns CDR1 SGDLS and CDR2 YYNGEE. The length of the CDR3 is 14 residues. V trimming: 3 bases; J trimming: 10 bases; junction bases outside the gene matches: 9. The CDR3 DNA is TGTGCCAGCAGCGACCTTACTTCAGGGGGCGAGCAGTTCTTC. It is translated as CASSDLTSGGEQFF.

The chain joins TRBV24-1 to TRBJ2-4; 11 positions agree with TRBD2. Losses at the gene ends were 7 bases for V and 0 bases for J; bases not matched to a gene: 10. The CDR3 loop spans 18 amino acids. Per the germline V gene, CDR1 is KGHDR and CDR2 is SFDVKD. In DNA form, the CDR3 reads TGTGCCACCAGCGAGAACCCGGGGACTAGCGGAGCCAAAAACATTCAGTACTTC. Residues: CATSENPGTSGAKNIQYF.

The V gene is TRBV30, the J gene TRBJ1-3; 7 bases agree with TRBD1. Unmatched junction bases numbered 1, after V lost 2 bases and J lost 0 bases. The CDR3 sequence is 14 residues long. Germline V gene lookup returns CDR1 GTSNPN and CDR2 SVGIG (reference sequence). The CDR3 DNA follows: TGTGCCTGGAGTCCAGGGGGCTCTGGAAACACCATATATTTT. Translation gives CAWSPGGSGNTIYF.